A selection of T cell receptor beta chains follows, all from one sample in a study of T cell repertoires in cytomegalovirus infection. TCRdb redid the calling of the reads with MiXCR, one entry per CDR3 protein. The sample includes some 940,000 distinct CDR3 sequences, around 31% of them seen just once. For these receptors, no antigen is known. Sequenced material: cultured CD8+ T cells from PBMCs, taken from culture after CMV antigen stimulation. The receptors were gathered from a human donor in good health (CMV status not recorded). Some clones in this sample may be carry-over from other donors' samples. The CDR3 runs from the conserved cysteine through the conserved F or W. The order of the fields is CDR3 DNA, CDR3 protein, D gene, J gene, V gene, clone size. The D gene is left open where the match is weak. Clone size, where shown, is once, few, many, or a class for clones that have expanded.

CDR3nt: TGTGCCAGCAGTTTCGTGACAGGCCCCAATCAGCCCCAGCATTTT
CDR3aa: CASSFVTGPNQPQHF
d_gene: -
j_gene: TRBJ1-5
v_gene: TRBV27
abundance: few

CDR3nt: TGTGCCAGCAGCTTAGAAAGACAGGGACTCATAGAGACCCAGTACTTC
CDR3aa: CASSLERQGLIETQYF
d_gene: -
j_gene: TRBJ2-5
v_gene: TRBV7-9
abundance: -

CDR3nt: TGTGCCAGCAGTCGTCCCGGGACAGGGAGTAATGAGCAGTTCTTC
CDR3aa: CASSRPGTGSNEQFF
d_gene: TRBD1
j_gene: TRBJ2-1
v_gene: TRBV27
abundance: many

CDR3nt: TGTGCCAGCAGGCCGCCTAGCGAAAACATTCAGTACTTC
CDR3aa: CASRPPSENIQYF
d_gene: -
j_gene: TRBJ2-4
v_gene: TRBV7-2
abundance: many

CDR3nt: TGTGCCAGCAGCCCGCCCGGGGGGGGTACACTCAATGAGCAGTTCTTC
CDR3aa: CASSPPGGGTLNEQFF
d_gene: TRBD2
j_gene: TRBJ2-1
v_gene: TRBV7-9
abundance: many

CDR3nt: TGTGCCAGCAGCTGGGACAGGGGTTCCAATCAGCCCCAGCATTTT
CDR3aa: CASSWDRGSNQPQHF
d_gene: TRBD1
j_gene: TRBJ1-5
v_gene: TRBV7-2
abundance: many

CDR3nt: TGTGCCAGCAGCTTGGGACGGCCGAATGAAAAACTGTTTTTT
CDR3aa: CASSLGRPNEKLFF
d_gene: -
j_gene: TRBJ1-4
v_gene: TRBV5-6
abundance: few

CDR3nt: TGTGCCAGCAGCTTATACTTGGCTAGCGGGGGGATTACAGATACGCAGTATTTT
CDR3aa: CASSLYLASGGITDTQYF
d_gene: TRBD2
j_gene: TRBJ2-3
v_gene: TRBV7-6
abundance: -

CDR3nt: TGTGCCAGCAGTGAAGTATGGGGGCAGTACAATGAGCAGTTCTTC
CDR3aa: CASSEVWGQYNEQFF
d_gene: -
j_gene: TRBJ2-1
v_gene: TRBV6-1
abundance: -

CDR3nt: TGTGCCAGCAGTTTTAGGCGGGATACGCAGTATTTT
CDR3aa: CASSFRRDTQYF
d_gene: -
j_gene: TRBJ2-3
v_gene: TRBV12-3/TRBV12-4
abundance: many

CDR3nt: TGTGCCATCAGACTTCGGGACACTACTAGCGGGGGGTCTAAATACTCCTACAATGAGCAGTTCTTC
CDR3aa: CAIRLRDTTSGGSKYSYNEQFF
d_gene: TRBD2
j_gene: TRBJ2-1
v_gene: TRBV10-3
abundance: few

CDR3nt: TGTGCCAGCAGCCCAACTCAGCTGACAGGGACAGAAAAACTGTTTTTT
CDR3aa: CASSPTQLTGTEKLFF
d_gene: TRBD1
j_gene: TRBJ1-4
v_gene: TRBV7-6
abundance: many

CDR3nt: TGTGCCAGCAGTTTATCTGGGACAGGGGCGGGTGGGACCCAGTACTTC
CDR3aa: CASSLSGTGAGGTQYF
d_gene: TRBD1
j_gene: TRBJ2-5
v_gene: TRBV27
abundance: -

CDR3nt: TGTGCCAGCAGCATAAGACAGGGTAGCAATCAGCCCCAGCATTTT
CDR3aa: CASSIRQGSNQPQHF
d_gene: TRBD1
j_gene: TRBJ1-5
v_gene: TRBV7-6
abundance: many

CDR3nt: TGTGCCAGCAGCTCCCCGACAGGGGGATATGATGAAAAACTGTTTTTT
CDR3aa: CASSSPTGGYDEKLFF
d_gene: TRBD1
j_gene: TRBJ1-4
v_gene: TRBV5-5
abundance: few

CDR3nt: TGTGCCGCTACCGACAATTACTATGGCTACACCTTC
CDR3aa: CAATDNYYGYTF
d_gene: -
j_gene: TRBJ1-2
v_gene: TRBV19
abundance: few

CDR3nt: TGTGCCAGCAGCCAAGGCCTCAGTCTTCCCTATGGCTACACCTTC
CDR3aa: CASSQGLSLPYGYTF
d_gene: -
j_gene: TRBJ1-2
v_gene: TRBV14
abundance: once

CDR3nt: TGTGCCAGCAGCCCGTCGGACACCTGGAACACTGAAGCTTTCTTT
CDR3aa: CASSPSDTWNTEAFF
d_gene: -
j_gene: TRBJ1-1
v_gene: TRBV7-6
abundance: few

CDR3nt: TGTGCCAGCAGTTTTGGGACTAACACCGGGGAGCTGTTTTTT
CDR3aa: CASSFGTNTGELFF
d_gene: -
j_gene: TRBJ2-2
v_gene: TRBV27
abundance: many

CDR3nt: TGTGCCAGCAGTTGGGGGGACGTACAAAGGCACATTCAGTACTTC
CDR3aa: CASSWGDVQRHIQYF
d_gene: -
j_gene: TRBJ2-4
v_gene: TRBV12-3/TRBV12-4
abundance: many

CDR3nt: TGTGCCAGCAGCCACTACAGGGGGACTGGAAACACCATATATTTT
CDR3aa: CASSHYRGTGNTIYF
d_gene: TRBD1
j_gene: TRBJ1-3
v_gene: TRBV16
abundance: -

CDR3nt: TGTGCCAGCAGTGAGCATGGGAAGGTCTACGAGCAGTACTTC
CDR3aa: CASSEHGKVYEQYF
d_gene: -
j_gene: TRBJ2-7
v_gene: TRBV6-6
abundance: few

CDR3nt: TGTGCCAGCAGCTTAAAAGTAGGGGCAGACAATGAGCAGTTCTTC
CDR3aa: CASSLKVGADNEQFF
d_gene: -
j_gene: TRBJ2-1
v_gene: TRBV11-3
abundance: many

CDR3nt: TGTGCCAGCAGCAATTTGGGGGCAGACTACGAGCAGTACTTC
CDR3aa: CASSNLGADYEQYF
d_gene: -
j_gene: TRBJ2-7
v_gene: TRBV7-9
abundance: many

CDR3nt: TGTGCCAGCAGCTTGGAAGGGGTAACTGAAGCTTTCTTT
CDR3aa: CASSLEGVTEAFF
d_gene: -
j_gene: TRBJ1-1
v_gene: TRBV7-8
abundance: many

CDR3nt: TGTGCCAGCAGTTACTCTAGGGCCAGCGGGGGATACTACAATGAGCAGTTCTTC
CDR3aa: CASSYSRASGGYYNEQFF
d_gene: TRBD2
j_gene: TRBJ2-1
v_gene: TRBV6-6
abundance: -

CDR3nt: TGTGCCAGCAGTTCTCGACCAACACCGTACAACACAGATACGCAGTATTTT
CDR3aa: CASSSRPTPYNTDTQYF
d_gene: -
j_gene: TRBJ2-3
v_gene: TRBV6-6
abundance: -

CDR3nt: TGCGCCAGCAGTTGGAGGGGGGCCCAGGAGACCCAGTACTTC
CDR3aa: CASSWRGAQETQYF
d_gene: -
j_gene: TRBJ2-5
v_gene: TRBV6-1
abundance: -

CDR3nt: TGTGCCAGCAAATCTTTTCTGGGGCGGGACACTGAAGCTTTCTTT
CDR3aa: CASKSFLGRDTEAFF
d_gene: -
j_gene: TRBJ1-1
v_gene: TRBV27
abundance: -

CDR3nt: TGTGCCAGCAGTTTTTGGGGACAGGGTGATAATGAGCAGTTCTTC
CDR3aa: CASSFWGQGDNEQFF
d_gene: TRBD1
j_gene: TRBJ2-1
v_gene: TRBV27
abundance: -

CDR3nt: TGTGCCAGCGCCACCGGGCACAATGAGCAGTTCTTC
CDR3aa: CASATGHNEQFF
d_gene: -
j_gene: TRBJ2-1
v_gene: TRBV2
abundance: -

CDR3nt: TGTGCCAGCAGTCCTTCCGGGACTAGCGGGGAGAAGACCCAGTACTTC
CDR3aa: CASSPSGTSGEKTQYF
d_gene: TRBD2
j_gene: TRBJ2-5
v_gene: TRBV6-5
abundance: -

CDR3nt: TGTGCCAGCAGTCCGGGACGGCTCCTGCCCCAGCATTTT
CDR3aa: CASSPGRLLPQHF
d_gene: -
j_gene: TRBJ1-5
v_gene: TRBV27
abundance: few

CDR3nt: TGTGCCAGCAGCTTTGGGACAGGGATACCCTACGAGCAGTACTTC
CDR3aa: CASSFGTGIPYEQYF
d_gene: TRBD1
j_gene: TRBJ2-7
v_gene: TRBV5-6
abundance: -

CDR3nt: TGCAGTGCTTCCCAGGGATTTTACTCCTACAATGAGCAGTTCTTC
CDR3aa: CSASQGFYSYNEQFF
d_gene: -
j_gene: TRBJ2-1
v_gene: TRBV20-1
abundance: -

CDR3nt: TGTGCCAGCAGTTACTTTCACAGGGGATCCTACGAGCAGTACTTC
CDR3aa: CASSYFHRGSYEQYF
d_gene: TRBD1
j_gene: TRBJ2-7
v_gene: TRBV6-5
abundance: few

CDR3nt: TGTGCCAGCAGCTTTGGAGGGAACTACGAGCAGTACTTC
CDR3aa: CASSFGGNYEQYF
d_gene: -
j_gene: TRBJ2-7
v_gene: TRBV7-8
abundance: many

CDR3nt: TGTGCCAGCAGACTCGGGACAGGGAGCAATCAGCCCCAGCATTTT
CDR3aa: CASRLGTGSNQPQHF
d_gene: TRBD1
j_gene: TRBJ1-5
v_gene: TRBV12-3/TRBV12-4
abundance: -

CDR3nt: TGTGCCAGCAAACCGGGACTAAACACTGAAGCTTTCTTT
CDR3aa: CASKPGLNTEAFF
d_gene: -
j_gene: TRBJ1-1
v_gene: TRBV12-3/TRBV12-4
abundance: few

CDR3nt: TGTGCCAGCAGCTTAGTAACTATGAACAACTACACCTTC
CDR3aa: CASSLVTMNNYTF
d_gene: -
j_gene: TRBJ1-2
v_gene: TRBV7-4
abundance: -

CDR3nt: TGTGCCACCAGCAAGGGACAGGGGGCTGAAGCTTTCTTT
CDR3aa: CATSKGQGAEAFF
d_gene: TRBD1
j_gene: TRBJ1-1
v_gene: TRBV15
abundance: few

CDR3nt: TGTGCCAGCAGCTTCGGACAGGGGGATATTTACGAGCAGTACTTC
CDR3aa: CASSFGQGDIYEQYF
d_gene: TRBD1
j_gene: TRBJ2-7
v_gene: TRBV7-9
abundance: -

CDR3nt: TGTGCCAGCAGTGAATCCCAGGGGAACACCGGGGAGCTGTTTTTT
CDR3aa: CASSESQGNTGELFF
d_gene: -
j_gene: TRBJ2-2
v_gene: TRBV6-1
abundance: -

CDR3nt: TGTGCCAGCACAGGAGCGGGGGGGCATAATGAGCAGTTCTTC
CDR3aa: CASTGAGGHNEQFF
d_gene: TRBD2
j_gene: TRBJ2-1
v_gene: TRBV6-6
abundance: -

CDR3nt: TGTGCCAGCAGCTTAGGGGACAGGAGCGATGGCTACACCTTC
CDR3aa: CASSLGDRSDGYTF
d_gene: TRBD1
j_gene: TRBJ1-2
v_gene: TRBV11-2
abundance: -

CDR3nt: TGTGCCACCAGCAGAGATCAGACAGACACTGAAGCTTTCTTT
CDR3aa: CATSRDQTDTEAFF
d_gene: -
j_gene: TRBJ1-1
v_gene: TRBV15
abundance: -

CDR3nt: TGTGCCAGCCGGGTGGGCAGGCACAATGAGCAGTTCTTC
CDR3aa: CASRVGRHNEQFF
d_gene: -
j_gene: TRBJ2-1
v_gene: TRBV6-2/TRBV6-3
abundance: -